The 26 T cell receptor beta chains below come from one sample, sequenced in a study of T cells in Graves' hyperthyroidism and ophthalmopathy. Amplification of TCR beta CDR3 regions was performed using RNA transcripts as template. Carried out on the TCR CDR3, a first-round RT-PCR used the HTBI primer set. TCRdb re-analysed the multiplex PCR reads in MiXCR, keeping a single row per CDR3 protein. The sample contains hundreds of thousands of distinct CDR3 sequences, roughly 14% of which appear only once. Source material: blood. The receptor source for this set is a woman in her thirties or forties with Graves' ophthalmopathy.

This clonotype was observed at least ten times. The chain uses TRBV28 and TRBJ1-1; 7 nucleotides align to TRBD1. Germline V CDR1 and CDR2: MDHEN, SYDVKM. The CDR3 consists of 16 residues. J lost 0 bases, V lost 3 bases, and 7 bases had no gene match. The CDR3 loop reads CASSFNRGRLNTEAFF. In nucleotides, the CDR3 is TGTGCCAGCAGTTTTAACAGGGGCCGTTTGAACACTGAAGCTTTCTTT.

There are many counts of this clonotype. The chain links TRBV12-3 or TRBV12-4 to TRBJ2-2; D might be TRBD2 (7 bases). Trimming pared 4 bases from V and 7 bases from J, leaving 16 bases between. The CDR3 has 15 amino acids. CDR3 sequence (DNA): TGTGCCAGCAGTTCCCGGGGGGCCACAGGCGGGGAGCTGTTTTTT. Encoded protein: CASSSRGATGGELFF.

Only a few counts were recorded for this clonotype. The V gene is TRBV6-2 or TRBV6-3, the J gene TRBJ1-1; 9 bases match TRBD1. Germline values: CDR1 MNHEY, CDR2 SVGEGT. Unmatched junction bases numbered 11, after V lost 2 bases and J lost 1 base. The CDR3 contains 18 residues. The CDR3 DNA is TGTGCCAGCAGTTACCTCGCCGGGACAGGGATCGGGAACACTGAAGCTTTCTTT. Its protein is CASSYLAGTGIGNTEAFF.

This clonotype was seen at least ten times. The V call is TRBV20-1, the J call TRBJ1-5; maybe TRBD1 (5 bases). The CDR3 length is 15 residues. Looked up from germline, CDR1 is DFQATT and CDR2 is SNEGSKA (reference sequence). Trimming took 5 bases from V and 2 from J, leaving 16 bases between them. CDR3 DNA sequence: TGCAGTGCTGGGGACCGCAATCTGGGCAATCAGCCCCAGCATTTT. Its translation is CSAGDRNLGNQPQHF.

This clonotype was seen at least ten times. The CDR3 nucleotides read TGTGCCAGCAGATTAGGGGGTATTAGCAATCAGCCCCAGCATTTT. It codes for CASRLGGISNQPQHF. This rearrangement joins TRBV27 to TRBJ1-5; tentative D call: TRBD1 (6 bases). The CDR3 is 15 amino acids. Trimming cost V 6 bases and J 0 bases, with 12 bases left between them. Per the germline V gene, CDR1 is MNHEY and CDR2 is SMNVEV (reference sequence).

This clonotype was counted many times. This chain uses TRBV28 with TRBJ2-5; 7 bases are shared with TRBD1. V gave up 2 bases and J gave up 2 bases; unmatched junction bases: 8. The length of the CDR3 is 16 residues. Germline V CDR1 and CDR2: MDHEN, SYDVKM. CDR3 protein: CASSLRGDRLQETQYF. The CDR3 DNA sequence: TGTGCCAGCAGTTTAAGAGGGGACAGATTGCAAGAGACCCAGTACTTC.

This clonotype has at least ten counts. This chain uses TRBV6-2 or TRBV6-3 with TRBJ2-7; TRBD2 matches at 9 bases. V lost 6 bases and J lost 5; bases outside the gene matches: 8. Germline loops: CDR1 MNHEY, CDR2 SVGEGT. The CDR3 is 14 residues long. In DNA form, the CDR3 reads TGTGCCAGCAGGGATAGCGGGAGTGCGGACGAGCAGTACTTC. Its protein is CASRDSGSADEQYF.

This clonotype was seen repeatedly, ten times or more. The J gene is TRBJ1-5, the V gene TRBV27; D call uncertain. V dropped 2 bases and J dropped 11 bases, with 16 bases sitting between them. This CDR3 is built from 14 residues. The V gene's germline CDR1 is MNHEY and CDR2 SMNVEV (reference sequence). The CDR3, as DNA: TGTGCCAGCAGTTTAGCATTGAGCCCCGAAGCCCAGCATTTT. Translated: CASSLALSPEAQHF.

At least ten counts were recorded for this clonotype. The V gene is TRBV12-3 or TRBV12-4, the J gene TRBJ2-2, with D uncertain. The V and J ends lost 1 base and 4 bases respectively, with 7 bases between them. The CDR3 is made up of 14 amino acids. The CDR3 DNA reads as TGTGCCAGCAGTTTAGGTAGTCTCACCGGGGAGCTGTTTTTT. Encoded protein: CASSLGSLTGELFF.

This clonotype was picked up many times. This sequence joins TRBV7-9 and TRBJ2-5; the D is unclear. The CDR3 has 12 amino acids. The V gene lost 10 bases and the J gene lost 3 bases, with 12 bases spanning the gap. Germline assignment: CDR1 SEHNR and CDR2 FQNEAQ (reference sequence). In DNA form, the CDR3 reads TGTGCCACTGGGAATTGGGAAGAGACCCAGTACTTC. This translates into CATGNWEETQYF.

The chain carries TRBV30 and TRBJ2-7; TRBD1 is a possible D gene (6 bases). Trimming removed 2 bases at V and 1 base at J, with 15 bases between. This CDR3 is 15 amino acids long. Germline CDR1 reads GTSNPN; CDR2 reads SVGIG (reference sequence). CDR3 loop: CAWSRRDTGSYEQYF. The CDR3, as DNA: TGTGCCTGGAGTCGACGGGACACGGGATCCTACGAGCAGTACTTC.

This clonotype was observed a handful of times. The rearrangement links TRBV5-4 to TRBJ2-4; possibly TRBD1 for D (6 bases). The CDR3 has 13 amino acids. Germline values: CDR1 SGHNT, CDR2 YYREEE (reference sequence). The germline V and J ends were trimmed by 5 bases and 6 bases, with 12 bases remaining between them. Here the CDR3 reads CASRSTGSNIQYF. The CDR3 bases are TGTGCCAGCAGGTCAACAGGGTCAAACATTCAGTACTTC.

Many counts were recorded for this clonotype. CDR3 sequence: CASDDRDGQPQHF. In nucleotides, the CDR3 is TGTGCCAGTGACGACAGGGATGGGCAGCCCCAGCATTTT. J is TRBJ1-5 and V is TRBV19, with TRBD1 identical over 7 bases. CDR3 length: 13 residues. The V and J ends lost 8 bases and 7 bases, in that order; junction bases with no gene match: 8. In germline, CDR1 is LNHDA, CDR2 SQIVND (reference sequence).

The V gene is TRBV6-2 or TRBV6-3, the J gene TRBJ1-2, with D hard to call. V was pared by 8 bases and J by 4 bases, with 20 bases between. This CDR3 is built from 15 residues. Per the germline V gene, CDR1 is MNHEY and CDR2 is SVGEGT. The CDR3 loop reads CASRTLDSPFYGYTF. The CDR3 DNA reads as TGTGCCAGCCGAACACTGGACTCACCGTTCTATGGCTACACCTTC.

In its sample, this clonotype was seen many times. Here the CDR3 reads CASSPLGDRDVLVNTEAFF. The CDR3, as DNA: TGTGCCAGCAGCCCTTTGGGTGACAGGGATGTTTTAGTGAACACTGAAGCTTTCTTT. The J gene is TRBJ1-1, the V gene TRBV6-2 or TRBV6-3, with TRBD1 matching over 7 bases. The CDR3 totals 19 residues. The germline gives CDR1 MNHEY, CDR2 SVGEGT. V lost 6 bases to trimming and J lost 0 bases; unmatched junction nucleotides: 19.

At least ten counts were recorded for this clonotype. V and J are TRBV11-3 and TRBJ2-7, with 10 nucleotides matching TRBD2. The CDR3 runs 14 residues. Germline V gene sequence: CDR1 SGHNT, CDR2 YENEEA. V shed 1 base, J shed 6 bases, and the junction held 3 bases outside the gene matches. Written as DNA, the CDR3 is TGTGCCAGCAGCTTAGGACTAGCGGGCACCGAGCAGTACTTC. Its protein product is CASSLGLAGTEQYF.

This clonotype was detected ten times or more. The gene calls are TRBV4-2 and TRBJ2-7, with D perhaps TRBD2 (5 bases). Between the trimmed V and J ends, which lost 0 bases and 3 bases, there was a span of 9 bases. The CDR3 spans 14 residues. The germline CDR1 and CDR2 sequences are LGHNA and YNFKEQ. CDR3 in DNA: TGTGCCAGCAGCCAAGATGAGGGCAACTACGAGCAGTACTTC. This encodes CASSQDEGNYEQYF.

This clonotype was recorded many times. The genes are TRBV5-4 and TRBJ1-3, with 10 bases identical to TRBD1. This CDR3 has 16 amino acids. Germline CDR1 SGHNT, CDR2 YYREEE (reference sequence). V dropped 3 bases and J dropped 2; count of bases not matched to a gene: 5. CDR3 region: CASSSDRGYPGNTIYF. The DNA of the CDR3 is TGTGCCAGCAGCTCGGACAGGGGGTACCCTGGAAACACCATATATTTT.

The genes are TRBV2 and TRBJ2-7; 8 nucleotides align to TRBD1. The CDR3 contains 14 residues. Trimming removed 6 bases from V and 0 bases from J; junction bases left unmatched: 4. Per the germline V gene, CDR1 is SNHLY and CDR2 is FYNNEI. The CDR3 loop is CASRGQVLSYEQYF. Here the CDR3 DNA reads TGTGCCAGCAGGGGACAGGTCCTCTCCTACGAGCAGTACTTC. Full variable domain (outside the CDR3, taken from reference TRBV2 and TRBJ2-7): EPEVTQTPSHQVTQMGQEVILRCVPISNHLYFYWYRQILGQKVEFLVSFYNNEISEKSEIFDDQFSVERPDGSNFTLKIRSTKLEDSAMYFCASRGQVLSYEQYFGPGTRLTVT.

This clonotype was seen many times. The chain has TRBV5-1 and TRBJ2-7; 8 nucleotides line up with TRBD2. Germline CDR1 and CDR2: SGHRS and YFSETQ. The CDR3 totals 14 residues. J was trimmed by 6 bases and V by 5 bases; bases with no gene match: 10. CDR3 loop: CASSPGGGAAEQYF. The CDR3 DNA reads as TGCGCCAGCAGTCCGGGAGGGGGTGCAGCCGAGCAGTACTTC.

The V gene is TRBV6-2 or TRBV6-3, the J gene TRBJ2-7, with 9 bases identical to TRBD2. With 7 bases clipped from V and 6 bases from J, the junction kept 7 bases outside the gene matches. The CDR3 sequence is 13 residues long. Germline V CDR1 and CDR2: MNHEY, SVGEGT. The CDR3 spells CASNPGTSSEQYF. As DNA, the CDR3 is TGTGCCAGCAATCCTGGGACTAGCTCCGAGCAGTACTTC.

This sequence joins TRBV20-1 and TRBJ2-7; weak D call: TRBD2 (7 bases). Trimming removed 1 base from V and 2 bases from J, with 24 bases in between. This CDR3 is 18 amino acids long. Germline loops: CDR1 DFQATT, CDR2 SNEGSKA (reference sequence). Here the CDR3 reads CSARVGEGGAVRTYEQYF. DNA for the CDR3: TGCAGTGCTAGAGTGGGGGAGGGGGGGGCTGTCAGGACCTACGAGCAGTACTTC.

This clonotype occurred many times. The chain combines TRBV18 with TRBJ1-1; tentatively, D is TRBD1 (6 bases). The V gene's germline CDR1 is KGHSH and CDR2 LQKENI. V was shortened by 2 bases and J by 6 bases, with 10 bases between the two germline ends. This CDR3 is 13 amino acids long. CDR3 in DNA: TGTGCCAGCTCACCAACAGGGAAGGCTGAAGCTTTCTTT. This codes for CASSPTGKAEAFF.

This clonotype has a count of ten or more. CDR3 sequence (DNA): TGTGCCAGCAGCTTAGGGTATGGGTCGGGAAGCACAGATACGCAGTATTTT. It specifies CASSLGYGSGSTDTQYF. This sequence joins TRBV11-2 and TRBJ2-3; perhaps TRBD2 as D (5 bases). The CDR3 runs 17 residues. The V end was cut by 1 base, the J end by 0 bases, with 14 bases between. CDR1 and CDR2 from the germline V gene are SGHAT and FQNNGV.

There are many counts of this clonotype. The V gene is TRBV9, the J gene TRBJ2-7; weak D call: TRBD1 (6 bases). The CDR3 is 15 residues long. Germline CDR1 and CDR2: SGDLS and YYNGEE. V was pared by 4 bases and J by 3 bases, with 17 bases between. CDR3 in amino acids: CASSPTGRGDYEQYF. The CDR3 region has the DNA TGTGCCAGCAGCCCCACAGGGAGAGGTGACTACGAGCAGTACTTC.

This clonotype was observed at least ten times. V and J are TRBV10-3 and TRBJ1-1, with TRBD1 identical over 9 bases. The ends lost 11 bases at V and 0 bases at J; junction bases unmatched: 7. Germline V gives CDR1 ENHRY, CDR2 SYGVKD. The CDR3 has 14 residues. The CDR3 sequence is CAATTGGMNTEAFF. The CDR3 DNA reads TGTGCCGCTACGACAGGGGGGATGAACACTGAAGCTTTCTTT.